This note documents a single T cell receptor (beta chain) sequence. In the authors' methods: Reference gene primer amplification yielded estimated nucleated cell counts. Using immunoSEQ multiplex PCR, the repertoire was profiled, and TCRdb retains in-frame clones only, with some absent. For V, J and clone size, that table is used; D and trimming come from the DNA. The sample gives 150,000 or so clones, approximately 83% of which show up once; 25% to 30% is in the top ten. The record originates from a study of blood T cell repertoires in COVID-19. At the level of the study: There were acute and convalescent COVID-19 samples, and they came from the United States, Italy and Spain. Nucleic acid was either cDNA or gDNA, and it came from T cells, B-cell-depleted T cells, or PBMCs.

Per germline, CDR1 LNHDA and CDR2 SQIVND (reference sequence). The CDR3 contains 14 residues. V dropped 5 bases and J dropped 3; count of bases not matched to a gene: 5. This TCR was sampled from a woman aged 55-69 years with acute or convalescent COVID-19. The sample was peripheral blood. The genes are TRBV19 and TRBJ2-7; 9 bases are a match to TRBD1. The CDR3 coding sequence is TGTGCCAGTAGTTCGCAGGGACAGGGCTACGAGCAGTACTTC. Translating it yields CASSSQGQGYEQYF.